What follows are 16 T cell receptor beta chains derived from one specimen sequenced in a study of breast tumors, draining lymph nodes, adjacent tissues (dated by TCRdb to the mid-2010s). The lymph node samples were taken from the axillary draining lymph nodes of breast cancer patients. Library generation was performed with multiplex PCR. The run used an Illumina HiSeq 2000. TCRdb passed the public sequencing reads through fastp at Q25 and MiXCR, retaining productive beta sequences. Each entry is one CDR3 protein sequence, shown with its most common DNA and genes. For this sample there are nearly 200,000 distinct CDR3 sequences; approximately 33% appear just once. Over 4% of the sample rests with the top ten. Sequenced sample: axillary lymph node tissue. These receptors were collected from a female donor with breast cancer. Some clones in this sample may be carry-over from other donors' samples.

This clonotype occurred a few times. The CDR3 is CSAREVRAGAGGYTF. The DNA of the CDR3 is TGCAGTGCTAGAGAAGTTAGGGCGGGGGCCGGCGGCTACACCTTC. The rearrangement uses TRBV20-1 and TRBJ1-2; a possible D gene is TRBD1 (6 bases). Germline V gene lookup returns CDR1 DFQATT and CDR2 SNEGSKA (reference sequence). Trimming shortened V by 0 bases and J by 8 bases, and 19 bases separated the two germline ends. The CDR3 loop spans 15 amino acids.

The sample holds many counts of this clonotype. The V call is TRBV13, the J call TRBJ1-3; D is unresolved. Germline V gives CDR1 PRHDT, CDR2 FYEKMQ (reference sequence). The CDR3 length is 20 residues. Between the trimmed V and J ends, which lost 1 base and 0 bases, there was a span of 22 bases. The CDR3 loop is CASSLDQNSRTARSGNTIYF. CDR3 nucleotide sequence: TGTGCCAGCAGCTTAGATCAAAACTCCCGAACAGCCCGCTCTGGAAACACCATATATTTT. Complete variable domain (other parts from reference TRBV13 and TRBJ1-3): AAGVIQSPRHLIKEKRETATLKCYPIPRHDTVYWYQQGPGQDPQFLISFYEKMQSDKGSIPDRFSAQQFSDYHSELNMSSLELGDSALYFCASSLDQNSRTARSGNTIYFGEGSWLTVV.

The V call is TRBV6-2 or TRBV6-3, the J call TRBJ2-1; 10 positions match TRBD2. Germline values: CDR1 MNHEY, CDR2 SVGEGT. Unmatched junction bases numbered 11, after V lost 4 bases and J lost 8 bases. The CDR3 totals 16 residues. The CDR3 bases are TGTGCCAGCAGTTCCCGGCTAGCGGGAGTATTGGATGAGCAGTTCTTC. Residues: CASSSRLAGVLDEQFF.

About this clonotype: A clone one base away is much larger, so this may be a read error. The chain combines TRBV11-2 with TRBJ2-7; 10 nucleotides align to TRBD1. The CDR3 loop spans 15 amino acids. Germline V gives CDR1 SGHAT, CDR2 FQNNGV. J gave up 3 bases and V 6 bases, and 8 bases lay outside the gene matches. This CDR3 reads CASRVGTGANYEQYF. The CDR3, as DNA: TGTGCCAGCAGGGTGGGGACAGGGGCGAACTACGAGCAGTACTTC.

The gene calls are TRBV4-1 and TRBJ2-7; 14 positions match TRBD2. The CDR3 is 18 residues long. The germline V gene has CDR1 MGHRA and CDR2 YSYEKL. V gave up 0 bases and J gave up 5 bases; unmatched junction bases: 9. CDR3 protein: CASSQDPPGLAGDDEQYF. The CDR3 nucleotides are TGCGCCAGCAGCCAAGATCCACCGGGACTAGCGGGGGACGACGAGCAGTACTTC.

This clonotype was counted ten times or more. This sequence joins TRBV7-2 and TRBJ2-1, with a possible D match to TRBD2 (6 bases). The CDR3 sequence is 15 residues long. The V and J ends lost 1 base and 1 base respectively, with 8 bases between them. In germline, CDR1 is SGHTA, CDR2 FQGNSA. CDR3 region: CASSLVGGSYNEQFF. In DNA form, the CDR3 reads TGTGCCAGCAGCTTAGTGGGAGGATCCTACAATGAGCAGTTCTTC.

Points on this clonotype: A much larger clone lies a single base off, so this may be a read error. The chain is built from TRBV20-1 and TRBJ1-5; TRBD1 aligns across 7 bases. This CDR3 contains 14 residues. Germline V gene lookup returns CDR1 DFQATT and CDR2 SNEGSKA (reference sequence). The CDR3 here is CSARRGQVNPPQHF. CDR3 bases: TGCAGTGCTAGAAGAGGACAGGTCAATCCGCCCCAGCATTTT.

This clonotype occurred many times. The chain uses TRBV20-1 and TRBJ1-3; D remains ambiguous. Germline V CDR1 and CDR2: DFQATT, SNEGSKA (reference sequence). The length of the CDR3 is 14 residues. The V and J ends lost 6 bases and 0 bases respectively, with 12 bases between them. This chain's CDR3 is CSAEGRNSGNTIYF. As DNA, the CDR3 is TGCAGTGCAGAAGGACGGAACTCTGGAAACACCATATATTTT.

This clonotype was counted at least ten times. The CDR3 region is CASSQELPVLGEQYF. The CDR3 region has the DNA TGCGCCAGCAGCCAGGAGCTACCCGTCTTGGGGGAGCAGTACTTC. The V call is TRBV4-1, the J call TRBJ2-7; D is unresolved. CDR1 MGHRA and CDR2 YSYEKL come from the germline V gene. This CDR3 has 15 residues. V dropped 3 bases and J dropped 7 bases, with 19 bases sitting between them.

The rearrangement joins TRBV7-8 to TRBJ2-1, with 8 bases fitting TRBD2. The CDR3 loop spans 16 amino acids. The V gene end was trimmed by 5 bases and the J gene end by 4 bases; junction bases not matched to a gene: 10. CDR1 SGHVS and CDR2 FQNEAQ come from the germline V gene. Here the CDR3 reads CASSPRGGGEYNEQFF. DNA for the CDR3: TGTGCCAGCAGCCCTCGGGGGGGGGGGGAATACAATGAGCAGTTCTTC.

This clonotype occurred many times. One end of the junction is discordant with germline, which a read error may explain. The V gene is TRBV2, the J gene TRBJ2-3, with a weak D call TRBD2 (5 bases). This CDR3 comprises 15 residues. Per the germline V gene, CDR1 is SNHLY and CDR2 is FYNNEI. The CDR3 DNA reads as TGTGCCAGCAGCGAAGGCCACCTCGGGGCAGATACGCAGTATTTT. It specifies CASSEGHLGADTQYF.

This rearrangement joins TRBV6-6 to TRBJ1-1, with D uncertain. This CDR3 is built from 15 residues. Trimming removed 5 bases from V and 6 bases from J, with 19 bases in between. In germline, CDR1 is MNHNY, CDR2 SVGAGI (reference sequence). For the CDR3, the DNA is TGTGCCAGCAGTCCTCGGCCCGGGCATGGGGCTGAAGCTTTCTTT. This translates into CASSPRPGHGAEAFF.

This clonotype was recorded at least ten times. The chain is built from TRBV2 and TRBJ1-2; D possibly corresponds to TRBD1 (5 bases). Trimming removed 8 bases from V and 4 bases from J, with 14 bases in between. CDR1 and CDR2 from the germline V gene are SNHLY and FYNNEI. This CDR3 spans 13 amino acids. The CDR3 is CASVGGQGYGYTF. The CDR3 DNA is TGTGCCAGCGTCGGAGGGCAGGGCTATGGCTACACCTTC.

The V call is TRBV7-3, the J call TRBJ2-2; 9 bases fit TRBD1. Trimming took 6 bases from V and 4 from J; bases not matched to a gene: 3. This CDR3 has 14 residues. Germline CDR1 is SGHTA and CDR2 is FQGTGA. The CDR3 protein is CASRQDRGTGELFF. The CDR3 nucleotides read TGTGCCAGCAGACAGGACAGGGGCACCGGGGAGCTGTTTTTT.

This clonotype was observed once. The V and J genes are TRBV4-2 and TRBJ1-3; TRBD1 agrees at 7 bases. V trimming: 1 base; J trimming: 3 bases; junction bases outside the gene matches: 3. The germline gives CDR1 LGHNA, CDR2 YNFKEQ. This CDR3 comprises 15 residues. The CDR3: CASSQGTGYGNTIYF. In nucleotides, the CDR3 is TGTGCCAGCAGCCAAGGGACAGGATATGGAAACACCATATATTTT.

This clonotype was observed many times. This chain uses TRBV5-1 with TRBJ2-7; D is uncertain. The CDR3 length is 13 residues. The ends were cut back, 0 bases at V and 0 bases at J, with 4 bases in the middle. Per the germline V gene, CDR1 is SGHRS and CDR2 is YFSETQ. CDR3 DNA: TGCGCCAGCAGCTTGGTAGGCTCCTACGAGCAGTACTTC. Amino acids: CASSLVGSYEQYF.